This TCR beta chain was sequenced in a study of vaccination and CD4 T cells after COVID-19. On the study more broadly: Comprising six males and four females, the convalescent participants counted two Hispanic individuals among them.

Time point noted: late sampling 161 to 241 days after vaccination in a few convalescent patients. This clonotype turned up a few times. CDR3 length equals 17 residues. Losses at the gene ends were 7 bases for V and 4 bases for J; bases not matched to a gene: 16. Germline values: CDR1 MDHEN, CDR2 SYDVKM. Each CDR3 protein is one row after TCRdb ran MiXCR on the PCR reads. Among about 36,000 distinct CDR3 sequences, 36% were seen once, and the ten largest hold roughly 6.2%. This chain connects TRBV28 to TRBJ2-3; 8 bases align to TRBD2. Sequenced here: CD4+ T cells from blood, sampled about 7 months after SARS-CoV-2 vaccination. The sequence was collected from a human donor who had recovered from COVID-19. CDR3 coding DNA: TGTGCCAGCAAAACCATGGGACTAGAACGGTTCGCAGATACGCAGTATTTT. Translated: CASKTMGLERFADTQYF.